The source of this T cell receptor beta chain is a study of T cell repertoires in cytomegalovirus infection. Study-wide background: Public signatures in TCR beta pointed to CMV infection and matching HLA type.

Note on this clonotype: No antigen is known for it.

TCRdb passed the reads through MiXCR, listing each CDR3 protein once. The sample carries a few hundred thousand distinct CDR3 sequences, 40% recorded once. Trimming removed 7 bases from V and 4 bases from J, with 17 bases in between. The CDR3 loop spans 15 amino acids. Looked up from germline, CDR1 is SGHAT and CDR2 is FQNNGV. The source material was cultured PBMCs, sampled from culture after CMV antigen stimulation. The genes are TRBV11-2 and TRBJ2-1; a possible D gene is TRBD1 (6 bases). The receptor's source is a human donor in good health (CMV status not recorded). Some clones in this sample may be carry-over from other donors' samples. Written as DNA, the CDR3 is TGTGCCAGCAAGCAGGTACAGGGAGCTTACAATGAGCAGTTCTTC. Its translation is CASKQVQGAYNEQFF.